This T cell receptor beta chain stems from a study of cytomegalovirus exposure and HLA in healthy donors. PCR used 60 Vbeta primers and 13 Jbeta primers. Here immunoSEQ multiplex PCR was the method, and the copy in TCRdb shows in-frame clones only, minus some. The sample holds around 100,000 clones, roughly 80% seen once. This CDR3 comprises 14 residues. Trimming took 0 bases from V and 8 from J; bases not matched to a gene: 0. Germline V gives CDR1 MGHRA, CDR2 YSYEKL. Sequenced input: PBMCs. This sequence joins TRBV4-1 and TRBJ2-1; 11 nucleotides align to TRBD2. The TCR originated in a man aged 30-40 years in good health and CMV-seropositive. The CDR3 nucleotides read TGCGCCAGCAGCCAAGAACTAGCGGGGGATGAGCAGTTCTTC. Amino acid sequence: CASSQELAGDEQFF.